This is a list of T cell receptor beta chains from one sample in a study of PD-1 blockade in mismatch repair-deficient tumors. Libraries were prepared by immunoSEQ multiplex PCR; TCRdb keeps only in-frame clonotypes and omits some of them. The sample lists about 100,000 clones; under 90% were seen once. This specimen was peripheral blood, taken roughly eight months after starting pembrolizumab. Receptors were obtained from an adult with mismatch repair-deficient cancer. Each CDR3 is given with its conserved first and last residue. A D gene is named only where the DNA matches it firmly. Clone size is not always given. Where it is, it says once, few, many or a class for expanded clones.

J | D | V | size | DNA | CDR3
TRBJ2-1 | . | TRBV19 | . | TGTGCCAGTAGTATGGACGGAAGTACCTACAATGAGCAGTTCTTC | CASSMDGSTYNEQFF
TRBJ2-1 | TRBD1 | TRBV27 | . | TGTGCCAGCAGTTCCGGACAGGCTGAGCAGTTCTTC | CASSSGQAEQFF
TRBJ1-1 | . | TRBV28 | . | TGTGCCAGCAGTTTACCGCCAGGGGCTGGGAACACTGAAGCTTTCTTT | CASSLPPGAGNTEAFF
TRBJ1-2 | . | TRBV2 | medium-sized | TGTGCCAGCAGTGAACGAATCTATGGCTACACCTTC | CASSERIYGYTF
TRBJ2-1 | TRBD2 | TRBV7-9 | once | TGTGCCAGCAGTCCTAGCGGGAGCTCCTACAATGAGCAGTTCTTC | CASSPSGSSYNEQFF
TRBJ1-4 | . | TRBV15 | . | TGTGCCACCAGCAGAGTTCAGGGCCTTAATGAAAAACTGTTTTTT | CATSRVQGLNEKLFF
TRBJ2-3 | . | TRBV5-1 | . | TGCGCCAGCAGCTCTCCCAGGGGCACAGATACGCAGTATTTT | CASSSPRGTDTQYF
TRBJ1-1 | . | TRBV19 | . | TGTGCCAGTAGTATTGGGACGTCCATGAACACTGAAGCTTTCTTT | CASSIGTSMNTEAFF
TRBJ1-1 | . | TRBV18 | . | TGTGCCAGCTCACGCTCAGGGACCACTGAAGCTTTCTTT | CASSRSGTTEAFF
TRBJ1-2 | TRBD1 | TRBV5-6 | . | TGTGCCAGCAGCTTTCCGGGACAGGGGTGGGGCGAGGATGGCTACACCTTC | CASSFPGQGWGEDGYTF
TRBJ2-1 | . | TRBV11-2 | . | TGTGCCAGCAGCTGGACCTACAATGAGCAGTTCTTC | CASSWTYNEQFF
TRBJ1-2 | TRBD1 | TRBV20-1 | few | TGCAGTGCTCCGGGACAGCTTATAACCTTC | CSAPGQLITF
TRBJ2-2 | . | TRBV28 | . | TGTGCCAGCAGTTTACGGGTTAGGACCGGGGAGCTGTTTTTT | CASSLRVRTGELFF
TRBJ2-5 | . | TRBV5-6 | . | TGTGCCAGCAGATTGTATGGGGGTTTTGTCCAGTACTTC | CASRLYGGFVQYF
TRBJ2-7 | . | TRBV19 | many | TGTGCCAGTAGTATCGGACTGGGGGACTACGAGCAGTACTTC | CASSIGLGDYEQYF
TRBJ1-3 | . | TRBV5-3 | . | TGTGCCAGCAGCCAAGATGAGGGGGGAGGAAACACCATATATTTT | CASSQDEGGGNTIYF
TRBJ2-3 | TRBD2 | TRBV27 | once | TGTGCCAGCAGGCTAGCGGGAGGCGGGAGCACAGATACGCAGTATTTT | CASRLAGGGSTDTQYF
TRBJ2-7 | TRBD2 | TRBV6-5 | . | TGTGCCAGCAGCAACCCGGGGGGGAGTGAGTACGAGCAGTACTTC | CASSNPGGSEYEQYF
TRBJ1-2 | . | TRBV2 | few | TGTGCCAGTTCCGTAGACAGGACCTCTGGCTACACCTTC | CASSVDRTSGYTF
TRBJ2-3 | . | TRBV12-5 | . | TGTGCTAGTGGTTTGGTACTCTCCTCCATCCTCGCCGATACGCAGTATTTT | CASGLVLSSILADTQYF
TRBJ2-3 | TRBD2 | TRBV9 | once | TGTGCCAGCAGCCCCCAAGCGGGAACCTCAGATACGCAGTATTTT | CASSPQAGTSDTQYF
TRBJ1-2 | . | TRBV6-1 | . | TGTGCCAGCAGTGAAGCGGGGTCGTACGGCTACACCTTC | CASSEAGSYGYTF
TRBJ2-5 | TRBD1 | TRBV27 | few | TGTGCCAGCAGTTCAGGGACAGGGGGGGCAGAGACCCAGTACTTC | CASSSGTGGAETQYF
TRBJ2-7 | . | TRBV5-4 | . | TGTGCCAGCAGCGCCGACGGATACGAGCAGTACTTC | CASSADGYEQYF
TRBJ1-1 | . | TRBV9 | . | TGTGCCAGCAGCGTAGCAGGGGTGGACACTGAAGCTTTCTTT | CASSVAGVDTEAFF
TRBJ2-1 | TRBD2 | TRBV29-1 | . | TGCAGCGTTGAGGGACTAGCGGGAGTTAATGAGCAGTTCTTC | CSVEGLAGVNEQFF
TRBJ2-7 | . | TRBV18 | . | TGTGCCAGCTCACCACGGGGGAGCTCCTACGAGCAGTACTTC | CASSPRGSSYEQYF
TRBJ2-1 | TRBD1 | TRBV10-3 | . | TGTGCCATCAGTTCCCCCGTCGGGACAGGGTTTTACAATGAGCAGTTCTTC | CAISSPVGTGFYNEQFF
TRBJ1-5 | . | TRBV5-4 | . | TGTGCCAGCAGCCGGCATGGGGATGGGGGCAATCAGCCCCAGCATTTT | CASSRHGDGGNQPQHF
TRBJ1-2 | . | TRBV15 | once | TGTGCCACCAGCTCGGGACCGAGGAACTATGGCTACACCTTC | CATSSGPRNYGYTF
TRBJ2-4 | TRBD2 | TRBV11-1 | . | TGTGCCAGCAGCCTGGGGACTAGCGGGAGCCATCACATTCAGTACTTC | CASSLGTSGSHHIQYF
TRBJ1-1 | . | TRBV12-5 | . | TGTGCTAGTGGTTTCGGGGGCGCAACTGAAGCTTTCTTT | CASGFGGATEAFF
TRBJ1-4 | . | TRBV19 | . | TGTGCCAGTAGTCCATCATCAACTAATGAAAAACTGTTTTTT | CASSPSSTNEKLFF
TRBJ1-1 | . | TRBV20-1 | few | TGCAGTGCGGGTCCCACTGAAGCTTTCTTT | CSAGPTEAFF
TRBJ2-2 | . | TRBV2 | . | TGTGCCACAGAGGGGACGGGACGTCGCACCGGGGAGCTGTTTTTT | CATEGTGRRTGELFF
TRBJ2-1 | . | TRBV10-2 | . | TGCGCCAGCAGGTCACAGGGCTCCTACAATGAGCAGTTCTTC | CASRSQGSYNEQFF
TRBJ2-7 | TRBD2 | TRBV15 | . | TGTGCCACCAGCAGAGGGCTAGCGGGAGCCTTCGAGCAGTACTTC | CATSRGLAGAFEQYF
TRBJ2-7 | TRBD2 | TRBV25-1 | . | TGTGCCAGTTCGGAGGCTAGCGGGAGATACGAGCAGTACTTC | CASSEASGRYEQYF
TRBJ1-5 | TRBD1 | TRBV27 | . | TGTGCCAGCAGGACAGGGAATAGCAATCAGCCCCAGCATTTT | CASRTGNSNQPQHF
TRBJ1-2 | . | TRBV25-1 | . | TGTGCCAGCAGTGCGACAGGAGTTCTCTATGGCTACACCTTC | CASSATGVLYGYTF
TRBJ2-1 | TRBD2 | TRBV6-6 | once | TGTGCCAGCAGTTATGCCACTAGCGGGAACAATGAGCAGTTCTTC | CASSYATSGNNEQFF
TRBJ1-2 | . | TRBV5-6 | . | TGTGCCAGCAGCTTGGTTTCCTACGGATCCGCCTATGGCTACACCTTC | CASSLVSYGSAYGYTF
TRBJ2-3 | . | TRBV7-9 | . | TGTGCCAGCAGCTTAACAGATAGCACAGATACGCAGTATTTT | CASSLTDSTDTQYF
TRBJ2-3 | . | TRBV9 | . | TGTGCCAGCAACCGGGACACAGATACGCAGTATTTT | CASNRDTDTQYF
TRBJ2-6 | . | TRBV5-6 | . | TGTGCCAGCAGCCGCCAGGATCCGTACTCTGGGGCCAACGTCCTGACTTTC | CASSRQDPYSGANVLTF
TRBJ1-1 | . | TRBV19 | . | TGTGCCACCCAAACGGTTCTCGGGGCTTTCTTT | CATQTVLGAFF
TRBJ2-5 | . | TRBV9 | . | TGTGCCAGCAGCGTAGAAGGAGGGGGGAGGGAGACCCAGTACTTC | CASSVEGGGRETQYF
TRBJ1-5 | TRBD1 | TRBV2 | . | TGTGCCAGCAGTGAACGACAGGGGGCGATTCAGCCCCAGCATTTT | CASSERQGAIQPQHF
TRBJ2-7 | . | TRBV29-1 | . | TGCAGCGTAGGTACAGGAGCCTACGAGCAGTACTTC | CSVGTGAYEQYF
TRBJ2-1 | TRBD2 | TRBV4-3 | . | TGCGCCAGCAGCCAAGACGGGACTAGCAGGGGTGAGCAGTTCTTC | CASSQDGTSRGEQFF
TRBJ2-1 | TRBD2 | TRBV27 | once | TGTGCCAGCAGGGTTTGGCAGGGAGGGAGCTCCTACAATGAGCAGTTCTTC | CASRVWQGGSSYNEQFF
TRBJ2-2 | TRBD1 | TRBV15 | . | TGTGCCACCAACGGCCGGGACAGGAACACCGGGGAGCTGTTTTTT | CATNGRDRNTGELFF
TRBJ2-7 | . | TRBV6-5 | . | TGTGCCAGCGGCGGTCCCAGAGGTGAGCAGTACTTC | CASGGPRGEQYF